This entry is about one T cell receptor beta chain. Its target is unknown. Extracted RNA was reverse transcribed, and the resulting cDNA served as sequencing template. The method was immunoSEQ multiplex PCR; TCRdb's version includes in-frame clones alone and lacks a portion of them. The repertoire holds about 140,000 clones, with about 88% as singletons. This record comes from a study of CD8+ T cells in alopecia areata. Study-wide results and limits: Persistence of many expanded lesional clones was seen in scalp and blood during tofacitinib.

Treatment reported: oral pan-JAK inhibitor, 5-10 mg twice daily. Germline V CDR1 and CDR2: SGDLS, YYNGEE. Trimming pared 0 bases from V and 0 bases from J, leaving 12 bases between. The CDR3 length is 16 residues. The source was CD8+ T cells sorted from blood, collected at week 4, from a patient treated with tofacitinib. The sequence was obtained from a human donor with alopecia areata. The chain employs TRBV9 and TRBJ1-1; no clear D. CDR3 amino acids: CASSVAIQGMNTEAFF. DNA for the CDR3: TGTGCCAGCAGCGTAGCTATCCAAGGCATGAACACTGAAGCTTTCTTT.